This T cell receptor (beta chain) originates from a study of cytotoxic CD8 clonotypes in ibrutinib-treated CLL. About the study: Outcomes included approximately 25 partial and 2 complete responses; after median roughly 69 months, 14 stayed remitted and 12 progressed.

TCRdb's table, derived via immunoSEQ multiplex PCR, lists solely in-frame clones and lacks some. The sample records some 140,000 clones, about 79% being singletons. Overall study findings and caveats: Shared public clonotypes were rare, and on treatment they either got smaller or stayed the same. Baseline clonality was higher than in age-matched healthy donors and moved in step with circulating CD8+ T-cell counts.

The CDR3 totals 16 residues. The germline CDR1 and CDR2 sequences are SGHNT and YENEEA. Trimming pared 3 bases from V and 5 bases from J, leaving 17 bases between. As to this clone: Its antigen is not identified.

The TCR originated in a human donor with chronic lymphocytic leukemia. The starting material was PBMCs, obtained after 12 months of ibrutinib treatment. The genes are TRBV11-3 and TRBJ2-1, with a tentative D call TRBD1 (6 bases). The CDR3 sequence is CASSFLFQGTNNEQFF. Here the CDR3 DNA reads TGTGCCAGCAGCTTCTTGTTCCAGGGGACAAACAATGAGCAGTTCTTC. The full variable domain, completed using reference TRBV11-3 and TRBJ2-1, is EAGVVQSPRYKIIEKKQPVAFWCNPISGHNTLYWYLQNLGQGPELLIRYENEEAVDDSQLPKDRFSAERLKGVDSTLKIQPAELGDSAVYLCASSFLFQGTNNEQFFGPGTRLTVL.